This T cell receptor (beta chain) was sequenced during a study of OX40 agonist ivuxolimab in advanced cancers. Overall study context: Averaging about 60 years in age, with a range of 23 to 79, the cohort was 82.7% male. Prior anti-PD-1, anti-PD-L1 or anti-CTLA-4 therapy did not bar entry, and approximately 40% had some.

The CDR3 has 15 residues. CDR1 and CDR2 from the germline V gene are MNHEY and SVGAGI. Between the trimmed V and J ends, which lost 6 bases and 5 bases, there was a span of 17 bases. Data came from immunoSEQ multiplex PCR; TCRdb stores just in-frame clones and leaves some out. The data hold 63,000 or so clones, with approximately 80% observed a single time. The sample consisted of CD4+ or CD8+ T cells sorted from blood, taken in a trial of the OX40 agonist ivuxolimab. V is TRBV6-5 and J is TRBJ2-1, with D possibly TRBD2 on 5 matching bases. The TCR comes from an adult with an advanced solid tumor such as melanoma, head and neck, liver or kidney cancer. The CDR3: CASSPQGGRNNEQFF. The CDR3 DNA follows: TGTGCCAGCAGCCCCCAAGGAGGACGCAACAATGAGCAGTTCTTC.